This is a list of T cell receptor beta chains from one sample in a study of blood T cell repertoires in COVID-19. Clones were sequenced by immunoSEQ multiplex PCR, and TCRdb holds only the in-frame ones, with some missing. The sample consists of 35,000 to 45,000 clones, roughly 90% of them appearing once. The sequencing sample was made of peripheral blood. All receptors derive from a human donor in a cohort sampled during active COVID-19. CDR3s include the opening cysteine and the closing phenylalanine or tryptophan. A D gene is named only where the DNA matches it firmly. Rows give clone size only sometimes, using once, few, many, or a class for an expanded clone.

J: TRBJ1-5; D: -; size: -; V: TRBV6-5; CDR3: CASSYNGQTAGQPQHF; DNA: TGTGCCAGCAGCTACAACGGACAGACGGCGGGTCAGCCCCAGCATTTT
J: TRBJ2-5; D: -; size: -; V: TRBV12-3/TRBV12-4; CDR3: CASSLSVETQYF; DNA: TGTGCCAGCAGTTTGTCCGTCGAGACCCAGTACTTC
J: TRBJ1-2; D: -; size: -; V: TRBV18; CDR3: CASSPVGDYGYTF; DNA: TGTGCCAGCTCACCGGTAGGGGACTATGGCTACACCTTC
J: TRBJ2-2; D: TRBD2; size: -; V: TRBV19; CDR3: CASSAYPSGSGSGELFF; DNA: TGTGCCAGTAGTGCCTATCCTAGCGGGAGTGGATCCGGGGAGCTGTTTTTT
J: TRBJ1-5; D: TRBD1; size: -; V: TRBV5-4; CDR3: CASSLDRGLGNQPQHF; DNA: TGTGCCAGCAGCTTGGACAGGGGGTTAGGCAATCAGCCCCAGCATTTT
J: TRBJ2-2; D: TRBD1; size: -; V: TRBV19; CDR3: CASRTGPTLGTGELFF; DNA: TGTGCCAGCCGGACAGGTCCCACGTTAGGGACCGGGGAGCTGTTTTTT
J: TRBJ1-1; D: -; size: -; V: TRBV27; CDR3: CASSLRQGFTEAFF; DNA: TGTGCCAGCAGTTTAAGGCAGGGATTCACTGAAGCTTTCTTT
J: TRBJ1-3; D: -; size: -; V: TRBV13; CDR3: CASSLGMYTIYF; DNA: TGTGCCAGCAGCTTAGGCATGTACACCATATATTTT
J: TRBJ2-4; D: -; size: once; V: TRBV29-1; CDR3: CSVRVPGDLKNIQYF; DNA: TGCAGCGTTCGTGTCCCAGGGGACCTCAAAAACATTCAGTACTTC
J: TRBJ2-2; D: TRBD2; size: few; V: TRBV3-1/TRBV3-2; CDR3: CASSQGVAGGPGTGELFF; DNA: TGTGCCAGCAGCCAAGGGGTAGCGGGGGGGCCTGGAACCGGGGAGCTGTTTTTT
J: TRBJ2-7; D: TRBD2; size: -; V: TRBV4-2; CDR3: CASSQDRGRASGGEYEQYF; DNA: TGTGCCAGCAGCCAAGATCGAGGTCGGGCTAGCGGGGGGGAATACGAGCAGTACTTC
J: TRBJ1-5; D: TRBD1; size: -; V: TRBV11-2; CDR3: CASSYPSGQGQPQHF; DNA: TGTGCCAGCAGCTATCCGTCCGGACAGGGGCAGCCCCAGCATTTT
J: TRBJ1-5; D: -; size: -; V: TRBV7-8; CDR3: CASSLATETGYSNQPQHF; DNA: TGTGCCAGCAGCTTAGCTACAGAGACAGGATATAGCAATCAGCCCCAGCATTTT
J: TRBJ2-7; D: TRBD1; size: -; V: TRBV18; CDR3: CASSRDRESRRDEQYF; DNA: TGTGCCAGCTCACGGGACAGGGAATCAAGGAGAGACGAGCAGTACTTC
J: TRBJ1-4; D: TRBD1; size: -; V: TRBV4-2; CDR3: CASSRTGSEKLFF; DNA: TGTGCCAGCAGTCGGACAGGGTCTGAAAAACTGTTTTTT
J: TRBJ1-2; D: TRBD1; size: -; V: TRBV5-1; CDR3: CASSLGSGGYYGYTF; DNA: TGCGCCAGCAGCTTGGGGTCAGGGGGCTACTATGGCTACACCTTC
J: TRBJ2-7; D: -; size: -; V: TRBV5-5; CDR3: CASSLAVAATATGNF; DNA: TGTGCCAGCAGCTTGGCCGTCGCGGCCACGGCAACAGGGAACTTC
J: TRBJ2-5; D: TRBD2; size: -; V: TRBV3-1/TRBV3-2; CDR3: CASSQLAVPGGVTQYF; DNA: TGTGCCAGCAGCCAACTAGCGGTCCCCGGGGGTGTGACCCAGTACTTC
J: TRBJ2-3; D: TRBD1; size: -; V: TRBV4-1; CDR3: CASTPGQNTDTQYF; DNA: TGCGCCAGCACCCCGGGACAGAACACAGATACGCAGTATTTT
J: TRBJ1-5; D: -; size: -; V: TRBV19; CDR3: CASSIHLRTRVGQPQHF; DNA: TGTGCCAGTAGTATCCACCTCCGCACGCGGGTGGGTCAGCCCCAGCATTTT
J: TRBJ1-2; D: TRBD1; size: -; V: TRBV18; CDR3: CASSRGDRVYGYTF; DNA: TGTGCCAGCTCACGGGGGGACAGGGTCTATGGCTACACCTTC
J: TRBJ1-2; D: TRBD1; size: -; V: TRBV27; CDR3: CASSEQGRGYTF; DNA: TGTGCCAGCAGTGAACAGGGGAGGGGCTACACCTTC
J: TRBJ2-3; D: TRBD2; size: -; V: TRBV6-5; CDR3: CASSYSGGGTDTQYF; DNA: TGTGCCAGCAGTTACTCGGGGGGAGGGACAGATACGCAGTATTTT
J: TRBJ2-7; D: TRBD1; size: -; V: TRBV6-5; CDR3: CASRRGPTPYEQYF; DNA: TGTGCCAGCAGGAGGGGGCCGACACCTTACGAGCAGTACTTC
J: TRBJ1-1; D: -; size: -; V: TRBV5-8; CDR3: CASSRLQLNTEAFF; DNA: TGTGCCAGCAGCCGGCTACAGCTGAACACTGAAGCTTTCTTT
J: TRBJ1-1; D: TRBD1; size: once; V: TRBV6-2/TRBV6-3; CDR3: CASSYSIATTGPSTEAFF; DNA: TGTGCCAGCAGTTACTCGATAGCAACGACAGGGCCATCGACTGAAGCTTTCTTT
J: TRBJ2-3; D: TRBD1; size: few; V: TRBV9; CDR3: CASSVFIGTGISTDTQYF; DNA: TGTGCCAGCAGCGTATTCATCGGGACAGGGATTAGCACAGATACGCAGTATTTT
J: TRBJ1-5; D: -; size: -; V: TRBV19; CDR3: CASSTTRYSNQPQHF; DNA: TGTGCCAGTAGTACGACCAGGTATAGCAATCAGCCCCAGCATTTT
J: TRBJ1-4; D: -; size: -; V: TRBV5-1; CDR3: CASSPAVSGRREKLFF; DNA: TGCGCCAGCAGCCCGGCTGTGTCGGGAAGAAGGGAAAAACTGTTTTTT
J: TRBJ2-7; D: -; size: once; V: TRBV4-1; CDR3: CASSLNPSESSYEQYF; DNA: TGCGCCAGCAGCCTCAACCCGTCCGAGAGCTCCTACGAGCAGTACTTC
J: TRBJ1-2; D: TRBD1; size: -; V: TRBV15; CDR3: CATSRDLGQGGTF; DNA: TGTGCCACCAGCAGAGATCTGGGACAGGGTGGCACCTTC
J: TRBJ2-5; D: TRBD1; size: -; V: TRBV24-1; CDR3: CATSDPNRGTQYF; DNA: TGTGCCACCAGTGACCCCAACAGGGGAACCCAGTACTTC
J: TRBJ1-6; D: -; size: -; V: TRBV19; CDR3: CASTTTGLHSPLHF; DNA: TGTGCCAGTACCACAACAGGGTTACACTCACCCCTCCACTTT
J: TRBJ1-5; D: TRBD1; size: -; V: TRBV28; CDR3: CASSLWGTGASNQPQHF; DNA: TGTGCCAGCAGTTTGTGGGGGACAGGGGCAAGCAATCAGCCCCAGCATTTT
J: TRBJ2-7; D: -; size: -; V: TRBV12-1; CDR3: CASSFFPGRIYEQYF; DNA: TGTGCCAGCAGCTTTTTTCCAGGGCGTATCTACGAGCAGTACTTC
J: TRBJ2-3; D: TRBD1; size: -; V: TRBV27; CDR3: CASSFVTGQDTQYF; DNA: TGTGCCAGCAGTTTCGTGACAGGGCAGGATACGCAGTATTTT
J: TRBJ2-4; D: TRBD1; size: -; V: TRBV11-2; CDR3: CASSLAWGQGRNIQYF; DNA: TGTGCCAGCAGCTTAGCCTGGGGACAGGGGCGCAACATTCAGTACTTC
J: TRBJ2-2; D: TRBD2; size: -; V: TRBV6-2/TRBV6-3; CDR3: CASSLLSAGGPTGELFF; DNA: TGTGCCAGCAGTTTGCTTTCAGCGGGAGGGCCCACCGGGGAGCTGTTTTTT
J: TRBJ2-1; D: -; size: -; V: TRBV6-2/TRBV6-3; CDR3: CASSYNRRAPTEQFF; DNA: TGTGCCAGCAGTTACAATAGGCGGGCACCAACTGAGCAGTTCTTC
J: TRBJ2-4; D: -; size: -; V: TRBV30; CDR3: CAWSVLSIERGVAKNIQYF; DNA: TGTGCCTGGAGTGTATTATCAATTGAAAGGGGTGTAGCCAAAAACATTCAGTACTTC
J: TRBJ1-1; D: -; size: few; V: TRBV10-3; CDR3: CAIGEGFGAFF; DNA: TGTGCCATCGGGGAGGGGTTTGGAGCTTTCTTT
J: TRBJ1-2; D: -; size: -; V: TRBV5-1; CDR3: CASSLSSGVRGYTF; DNA: TGCGCCAGCAGCTTGTCTTCAGGGGTCCGTGGCTACACCTTC
J: TRBJ2-5; D: -; size: -; V: TRBV28; CDR3: CASSQGTKETQYF; DNA: TGTGCCAGCAGTCAGGGGACAAAAGAGACCCAGTACTTC
J: TRBJ1-1; D: -; size: few; V: TRBV11-3; CDR3: CASSQGSEAFF; DNA: TGTGCCAGCAGCCAGGGCTCTGAAGCTTTCTTT
J: TRBJ2-7; D: TRBD2; size: once; V: TRBV7-6; CDR3: CASSLGTSIYEQYF; DNA: TGTGCCAGCAGCCTCGGGACTAGCATCTACGAGCAGTACTTC
J: TRBJ2-1; D: -; size: once; V: TRBV3-1/TRBV3-2; CDR3: CASSQDPRYNEQFF; DNA: TGTGCCAGCAGCCAAGATCCGAGGTACAATGAGCAGTTCTTC
J: TRBJ1-1; D: TRBD1; size: -; V: TRBV7-8; CDR3: CASSRRGVGTEAFF; DNA: TGTGCCAGCAGTCGCAGGGGGGTTGGGACTGAAGCTTTCTTT
J: TRBJ2-1; D: TRBD1; size: -; V: TRBV5-5; CDR3: CASSRHPEPGQGYNEQFF; DNA: TGTGCCAGCAGCCGGCACCCGGAACCGGGACAGGGTTACAATGAGCAGTTCTTC
J: TRBJ2-3; D: -; size: -; V: TRBV4-2; CDR3: CASSLTAAGANTDTQYF; DNA: TGTGCCAGCAGCCTCACCGCCGCGGGGGCGAACACAGATACGCAGTATTTT
J: TRBJ2-1; D: TRBD1; size: -; V: TRBV24-1; CDR3: CATSDPTGTGGENEQFF; DNA: TGTGCCACCAGTGACCCGACCGGGACAGGGGGCGAAAATGAGCAGTTCTTC
J: TRBJ2-7; D: -; size: -; V: TRBV2; CDR3: CASSARQSSYEQYF; DNA: TGTGCCAGCAGTGCCAGGCAGAGTTCCTACGAGCAGTACTTC
J: TRBJ2-3; D: -; size: -; V: TRBV7-8; CDR3: CASSPPPAGNTDTQYF; DNA: TGTGCCAGCAGCCCCCCACCGGCAGGAAACACAGATACGCAGTATTTT
J: TRBJ2-5; D: -; size: -; V: TRBV5-1; CDR3: CASSLSGVDQETQYF; DNA: TGCGCCAGCAGCTTGTCCGGGGTTGACCAAGAGACCCAGTACTTC